This TCR beta chain is from a study of vaccination and CD4 T cells after COVID-19. Study in general: Overlapping SARS-CoV-2, HCoV-NL63, HCoV-OC43 and HCoV-229E spike peptides stimulated the cells.

Sample treatment: roughly nine-day PBMC culture with coronavirus spike peptide pools or control peptides (ViraFEST assay). Expansion of antigen-specific T cells with peptide pools by ViraFEST preceded sequencing of TCRs. The Oncomine TCR Beta short-read assay sequenced DNA from cultured CD4+ T cells. It was cultured CD4+ T cells from which genomic DNA was extracted. TCRdb redid the calling of the PCR reads with MiXCR, one entry per CDR3 protein. The data contain tens of thousands of distinct CDR3 sequences, roughly 64% of them singletons. The CDR3 is 11 residues long. Per germline, CDR1 KGHDR and CDR2 SFDVKD. The V end lost 3 bases, the J end lost 7 bases, and 2 bases lay between the germline ends. The table lists this clonotype with a count of one. Its antigen remains unknown.

This clonotype was sampled from a human donor who had recovered from COVID-19. The V gene is TRBV24-1, the J gene TRBJ1-4; D is unresolved. Sample: CD4+ T cells from blood, cultured in vitro. The CDR3 spells CATSDREKLFF. The DNA for the CDR3 is TGTGCCACCAGTGATCGTGAAAAACTGTTTTTT.